This entry lists 29 T cell receptor beta chains sequenced from one sample in a study of cytomegalovirus exposure and HLA in healthy donors. PCR amplification relied on 60 Vbeta primers (plus 13 Jbeta primers). Repertoires were generated with immunoSEQ multiplex PCR, while TCRdb's copy carries only in-frame clones and drops some. The profile covers about 150,000 clones, with approximately 84% appearing a single time and 1% to 1.5% taken by the ten largest. The sequencing input was PBMCs. Source of these receptors: a man aged 50-59 years in good health and CMV-seropositive.

This clone was observed once. The V and J genes are TRBV28 and TRBJ1-5, with D possibly being TRBD1 (6 bases). Germline values: CDR1 MDHEN, CDR2 SYDVKM. The CDR3 consists of 15 residues. V was cut by 3 bases and J by 4 bases, with 13 bases left in between. The CDR3 DNA sequence: TGTGCCAGCAGTTTCAAGGGGGGGGAAAATCAGCCCCAGCATTTT. Protein product: CASSFKGGENQPQHF.

The V call is TRBV28, the J call TRBJ1-4; perhaps TRBD1 as D (6 bases). CDR1 and CDR2 from the germline V gene are MDHEN and SYDVKM. The CDR3 totals 14 residues. V lost 7 bases, J lost 6 bases, and 15 bases lay in between. This chain's CDR3 is CASKGEPGDEKLFF. CDR3 nucleotide sequence: TGTGCCAGCAAGGGGGAGCCCGGGGATGAAAAACTGTTTTTT.

The rearrangement links TRBV11-2 to TRBJ2-7, with D perhaps TRBD1 (7 bases). The CDR3 is 15 amino acids. The V end was cut by 1 base, the J end by 2 bases, with 12 bases between. Germline V gives CDR1 SGHAT, CDR2 FQNNGV. CDR3 sequence reads: CASSLGQGGAYEQYF. Written as DNA, the CDR3 is TGTGCCAGCAGCTTAGGACAGGGAGGCGCCTACGAGCAGTACTTC.

This chain links TRBV10-3 with TRBJ1-6, with 7 bases identical to TRBD1. The CDR3 extends over 19 amino acids. Germline assignment: CDR1 ENHRY and CDR2 SYGVKD. The J segment lost 0 bases and the V segment lost 3 bases, leaving 11 bases of the junction unmatched. The CDR3 loop is CAISDDREAPGSYNSPLHF. Written as DNA, the CDR3 is TGTGCCATCAGTGATGACAGGGAAGCTCCGGGCTCCTATAATTCACCCCTCCACTTT.

The J gene is TRBJ2-5, the V gene TRBV10-1; D is possibly TRBD1 (6 bases). V lost 5 bases to trimming and J lost 5 bases, with 12 bases between them. Germline values: CDR1 WNHNN, CDR2 SYGVQD (reference sequence). The CDR3 loop spans 13 amino acids. In DNA form, the CDR3 reads TGCGCCAGCAGTCCGGGACACCGGGAGACCCAGTACTTC. This sequence encodes CASSPGHRETQYF.

This chain links TRBV14 with TRBJ2-1; D unresolved. Per the germline V gene, CDR1 is SGHDN and CDR2 is FVKESK. The CDR3 is 13 residues long. V lost 6 bases and J 4 bases, leaving 10 bases between the germline ends. CDR3 residues: CASRAQVYNEQFF. CDR3 coding DNA: TGTGCCAGCAGGGCTCAGGTTTACAATGAGCAGTTCTTC.

This clone was seen a single time. The chain joins TRBV4-3 to TRBJ2-5; 12 bases fit TRBD2. The V gene's germline CDR1 is LGHNA and CDR2 YSLEER. Losses at the gene ends were 2 bases for V and 3 bases for J; bases not matched to a gene: 4. CDR3 length: 16 amino acids. CDR3 protein: CASSQSLAGGEETQYF. The CDR3 DNA follows: TGCGCCAGCAGCCAAAGCCTAGCGGGAGGGGAAGAGACCCAGTACTTC.

The V gene is TRBV2, the J gene TRBJ1-5, with TRBD1 as a possible D gene (5 bases). The germline V and J ends were trimmed by 6 bases and 2 bases, with 11 bases remaining between them. The CDR3 length is 14 residues. The V gene's germline CDR1 is SNHLY and CDR2 FYNNEI. The CDR3 is CASSRWGGNQPQHF. CDR3 sequence (DNA): TGTGCCAGCAGCCGATGGGGGGGCAATCAGCCCCAGCATTTT.

V is TRBV5-1 and J is TRBJ2-3, with TRBD2 as a possible D gene (5 bases). The CDR3 contains 15 residues. The germline V gene encodes CDR1 SGHRS and CDR2 YFSETQ. V was trimmed by 0 bases and J by 0 bases, leaving 8 bases between them. For the CDR3, the DNA is TGCGCCAGCAGCTTGGCTCGCGGGAGCACAGATACGCAGTATTTT. Protein: CASSLARGSTDTQYF. Supplemented by reference TRBV5-1 and TRBJ2-3, the full variable domain reads KAGVTQTPRYLIKTRGQQVTLSCSPISGHRSVSWYQQTPGQGLQFLFEYFSETQRNKGNFPGRFSGRQFSNSRSEMNVSTLELGDSALYLCASSLARGSTDTQYFGPGTRLTVL.

In this sample, this clone turned up a few times. The chain recombines TRBV4-1 with TRBJ2-2, with D unresolved. The germline V and J ends were trimmed by 6 bases and 4 bases, with 12 bases remaining between them. CDR3 length equals 14 residues. CDR1 and CDR2 (germline): MGHRA, YSYEKL. The CDR3 reads CASRPIARTGELFF. Here the CDR3 DNA reads TGCGCCAGCAGGCCCATAGCCCGCACCGGGGAGCTGTTTTTT.

This chain links TRBV29-1 with TRBJ2-5; D is uncertain. This CDR3 is 11 amino acids long. Trimming removed 2 bases from V and 4 bases from J, with 5 bases in between. Looked up from germline, CDR1 is SQVTM and CDR2 is ANQGSEA. This CDR3 is CSVEIIETQYF. CDR3 DNA: TGCAGCGTTGAAATAATAGAGACCCAGTACTTC.

This chain uses TRBV11-2 with TRBJ1-5; tentative D call: TRBD1 (5 bases). The V and J ends lost 5 bases and 3 bases respectively, with 17 bases between them. The CDR3 is made up of 16 amino acids. In germline, CDR1 is SGHAT, CDR2 FQNNGV. In nucleotides, the CDR3 is TGTGCCAGCAGCGGAGGGGCGCTTGGTATCAATCAGCCCCAGCATTTT. Protein: CASSGGALGINQPQHF.

The rearrangement uses TRBV7-2 and TRBJ2-7, with D possibly being TRBD1 (5 bases). The germline V gene encodes CDR1 SGHTA and CDR2 FQGNSA. CDR3 length: 16 residues. V was shortened by 0 bases and J by 2 bases, with 14 bases between the two germline ends. CDR3 DNA sequence: TGTGCCAGCAGCTTAGCTCTCACAGGTAGTCCCTACGAGCAGTACTTC. Translation: CASSLALTGSPYEQYF.

The genes are TRBV5-4 and TRBJ1-3; D not resolved. The CDR3 consists of 15 residues. Germline assignment: CDR1 SGHNT and CDR2 YYREEE (reference sequence). V was pared by 0 bases and J by 1 base, with 8 bases between. CDR3 sequence: CASSLGSPSGNTIYF. Written as DNA, the CDR3 is TGTGCCAGCAGCTTGGGTAGCCCATCTGGAAACACCATATATTTT.

The genes are TRBV5-1 and TRBJ1-4; D unclear. The V gene lost 4 bases and the J gene lost 1 base, with 11 bases spanning the gap. Germline loops: CDR1 SGHRS, CDR2 YFSETQ. The CDR3 totals 15 residues. The CDR3: CASSPNPQTNEKLFF. CDR3 nucleotide sequence: TGCGCCAGCAGCCCCAATCCCCAAACTAATGAAAAACTGTTTTTT.

The rearrangement joins TRBV11-2 to TRBJ2-1; the D is unclear. Trimming removed 6 bases from V and 10 bases from J, with 13 bases in between. The CDR3 is 12 amino acids. Germline V gene data show CDR1 as SGHAT and CDR2 as FQNNGV. The CDR3 here is CASRLSRLEQFF. Written as DNA, the CDR3 is TGTGCCAGCAGGTTGTCGCGCCTAGAGCAGTTCTTC.

This clone was seen only once. The chain combines TRBV9 with TRBJ2-7; TRBD1 agrees at 11 bases. Germline V lookup: CDR1 SGDLS, CDR2 YYNGEE. This CDR3 contains 14 residues. The J segment lost 4 bases and the V segment lost 4 bases, leaving 4 bases of the junction unmatched. The CDR3 DNA follows: TGTGCCAGCAGCACCGGGACAGGGGGATACGAGCAGTACTTC. It encodes CASSTGTGGYEQYF.

The chain is built from TRBV25-1 and TRBJ1-3, with D tentatively TRBD1 (6 bases). Germline V gives CDR1 MGHDK, CDR2 SYGVNS. CDR3 size: 13 residues. The V gene lost 5 bases and the J gene lost 8 bases, with 13 bases spanning the gap. CDR3 amino acids: CASSKQGEDTIYF. CDR3 DNA: TGTGCCAGCAGTAAACAGGGTGAGGACACCATATATTTT.

The rearrangement links TRBV30 to TRBJ2-7; D is uncertain. This CDR3 has 17 amino acids. V lost 1 base and J 2 bases, leaving 21 bases between the germline ends. CDR1 is GTSNPN, CDR2 SVGIG, per germline (reference sequence). CDR3 sequence (DNA): TGTGCCTGGAGTGACCCCCCCCCTATGCGGCCGGCCTACGAGCAGTACTTC. The encoded protein is CAWSDPPPMRPAYEQYF.

This clone was detected only a few times. The chain carries TRBV27 and TRBJ2-7, with D perhaps TRBD2 (7 bases). With 6 bases removed from V and 6 bases from J, the gap between germline ends came to 15 bases. Germline loops: CDR1 MNHEY, CDR2 SMNVEV (reference sequence). This CDR3 spans 13 amino acids. In DNA form, the CDR3 reads TGTGCCAGCAGCCCGGCGAGGGGGGGCGAGCAGTACTTC. As protein: CASSPARGGEQYF.

The chain recombines TRBV11-2 with TRBJ1-2; 8 nucleotides line up with TRBD1. Germline trimming cut 5 bases from V and 7 bases from J; bases unmatched to any gene: 12. Germline values: CDR1 SGHAT, CDR2 FQNNGV. The CDR3 contains 15 residues. For the CDR3, the DNA is TGTGCCAGCAGCCCGGACAGGGTTCTCCTTCGTGGCTACACCTTC. This gives the protein CASSPDRVLLRGYTF.

The chain uses TRBV28 and TRBJ1-5; 7 nucleotides align to TRBD1. Germline V CDR1 and CDR2: MDHEN, SYDVKM. CDR3 length: 14 residues. V was clipped by 5 bases and J by 7 bases; unmatched bases: 8. The CDR3 DNA follows: TGTGCCAGCAGTCCTTCCGACAGGGTGCAGCCCCAGCATTTT. Residues: CASSPSDRVQPQHF.

The V gene is TRBV10-3, the J gene TRBJ2-7, with 9 positions matching TRBD2. The CDR3 is 17 amino acids. Trimming removed 4 bases from V and 4 bases from J; junction bases left unmatched: 14. Germline lookup yields CDR1 ENHRY and CDR2 SYGVKD. Written as DNA, the CDR3 is TGTGCCATCAGTGGTGATAGCGGGAGTGGTAAGGTTTACGAGCAGTACTTC. As protein: CAISGDSGSGKVYEQYF.

V is TRBV28 and J is TRBJ2-7; TRBD1 agrees at 8 bases. The CDR3 is 15 residues long. CDR1 MDHEN and CDR2 SYDVKM come from the germline V gene. The ends lost 6 bases at V and 2 bases at J; junction bases unmatched: 9. The CDR3 loop is CASSPGQGRPYEQYF. In DNA, the CDR3 is TGTGCCAGCAGCCCCGGACAGGGTAGACCCTACGAGCAGTACTTC.

The chain links TRBV11-2 to TRBJ2-5, with a tentative D call TRBD1 (6 bases). Trimming removed 5 bases at V and 4 bases at J, with 14 bases between. This CDR3 is 14 amino acids long. In germline, CDR1 is SGHAT, CDR2 FQNNGV. The CDR3 DNA reads as TGTGCCAGCAGCCCACAGGGTCATGCAGAGACCCAGTACTTC. Protein product: CASSPQGHAETQYF.

The chain couples TRBV6-1 to TRBJ1-1; no clear D. The germline CDR1 and CDR2 sequences are MNHNS and SASEGT. CDR3 length: 15 residues. Trimming left V 3 bases short and J 10 bases short, with 21 bases between. CDR3 sequence reads: CASSDEVAGVRGAFF. DNA for the CDR3: TGTGCCAGCAGTGATGAGGTGGCAGGTGTCCGGGGAGCTTTCTTT.

The chain employs TRBV5-4 and TRBJ1-6; the D gene is possibly TRBD1 (6 bases). Per the germline V gene, CDR1 is SGHNT and CDR2 is YYREEE (reference sequence). This CDR3 has 16 amino acids. V was cut by 4 bases and J by 8 bases, with 19 bases left in between. CDR3 residues: CASSQRGSGVYSPLHF. CDR3 bases: TGTGCCAGCAGCCAGAGGGGCTCAGGGGTATATTCACCCCTCCACTTT.

The count of this clone is one. The rearrangement uses TRBV30 and TRBJ2-3, with D perhaps matching TRBD2 (5 bases). Germline CDR1 GTSNPN, CDR2 SVGIG (reference sequence). V lost 3 bases and J 0 bases, leaving 16 bases between the germline ends. This CDR3 spans 16 amino acids. The CDR3 sequence is CAWSLGVAFSTDTQYF. CDR3 nucleotides: TGTGCCTGGAGCCTCGGGGTAGCTTTTAGCACAGATACGCAGTATTTT.

This chain uses TRBV6-6 with TRBJ1-6; D ambiguous. Germline lookup yields CDR1 MNHNY and CDR2 SVGAGI (reference sequence). The CDR3 is 11 amino acids. V lost 4 bases and J lost 9, with 4 bases in between. The CDR3 bases are TGTGCCAGCAGTTCCATTTCACCCCTCCACTTT. Translating gives CASSSISPLHF.